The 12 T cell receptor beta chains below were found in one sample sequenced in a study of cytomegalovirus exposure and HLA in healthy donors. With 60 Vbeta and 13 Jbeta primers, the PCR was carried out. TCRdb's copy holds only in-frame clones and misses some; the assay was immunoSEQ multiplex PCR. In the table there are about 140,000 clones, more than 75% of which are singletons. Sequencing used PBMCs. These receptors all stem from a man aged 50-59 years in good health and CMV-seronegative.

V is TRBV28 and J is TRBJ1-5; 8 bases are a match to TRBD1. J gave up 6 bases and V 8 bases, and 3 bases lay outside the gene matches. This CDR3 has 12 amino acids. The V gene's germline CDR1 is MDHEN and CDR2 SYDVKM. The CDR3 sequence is CASQTGVQPQHF. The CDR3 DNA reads TGTGCCAGCCAGACAGGGGTTCAGCCCCAGCATTTT.

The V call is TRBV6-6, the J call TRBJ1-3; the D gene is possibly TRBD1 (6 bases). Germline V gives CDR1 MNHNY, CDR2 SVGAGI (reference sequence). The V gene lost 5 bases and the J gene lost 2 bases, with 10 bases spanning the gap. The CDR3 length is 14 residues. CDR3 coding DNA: TGTGCCAGCAGTACAGGGATCCCTGGAAACACCATATATTTT. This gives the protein CASSTGIPGNTIYF.

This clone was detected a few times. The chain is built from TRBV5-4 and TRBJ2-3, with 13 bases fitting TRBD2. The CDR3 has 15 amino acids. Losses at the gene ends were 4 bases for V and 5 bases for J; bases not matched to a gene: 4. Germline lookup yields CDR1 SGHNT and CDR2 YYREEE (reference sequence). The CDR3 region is CASSGWTSGGDTQYF. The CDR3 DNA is TGTGCCAGCAGCGGTTGGACTAGCGGGGGAGATACGCAGTATTTT.

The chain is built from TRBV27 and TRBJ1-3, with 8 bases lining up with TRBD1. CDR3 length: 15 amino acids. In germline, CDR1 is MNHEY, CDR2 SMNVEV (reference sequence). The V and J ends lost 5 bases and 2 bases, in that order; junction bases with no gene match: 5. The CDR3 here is CASSLDRGAGNTIYF. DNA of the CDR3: TGTGCCAGCAGTCTCGACAGGGGCGCTGGAAACACCATATATTTT.

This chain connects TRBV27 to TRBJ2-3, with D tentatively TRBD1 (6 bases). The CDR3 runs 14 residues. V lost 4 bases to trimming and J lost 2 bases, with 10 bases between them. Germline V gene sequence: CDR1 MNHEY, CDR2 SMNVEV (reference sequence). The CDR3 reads CASSSGQFTDTQYF. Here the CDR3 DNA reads TGTGCCAGCAGTTCCGGACAGTTCACAGATACGCAGTATTTT.

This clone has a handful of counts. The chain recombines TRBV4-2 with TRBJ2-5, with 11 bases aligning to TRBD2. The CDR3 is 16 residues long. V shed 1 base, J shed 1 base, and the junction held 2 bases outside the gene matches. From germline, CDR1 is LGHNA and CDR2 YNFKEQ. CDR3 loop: CASSQATSGSQETQYF. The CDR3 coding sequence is TGTGCCAGCAGCCAAGCCACTAGCGGGAGCCAAGAGACCCAGTACTTC.

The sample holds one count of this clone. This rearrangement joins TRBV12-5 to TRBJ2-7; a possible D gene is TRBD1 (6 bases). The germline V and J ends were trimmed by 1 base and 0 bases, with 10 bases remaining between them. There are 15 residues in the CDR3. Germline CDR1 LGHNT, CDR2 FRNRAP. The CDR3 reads CASGLAGTRSYEQYF. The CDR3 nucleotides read TGTGCTAGTGGTTTGGCCGGGACACGCTCCTACGAGCAGTACTTC.

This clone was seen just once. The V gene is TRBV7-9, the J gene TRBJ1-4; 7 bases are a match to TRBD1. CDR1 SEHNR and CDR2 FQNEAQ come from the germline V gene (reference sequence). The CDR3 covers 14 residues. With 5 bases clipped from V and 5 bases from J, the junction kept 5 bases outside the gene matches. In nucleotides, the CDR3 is TGTGCCAGCAGCCTCCGACAGGGAAATGAAAAACTGTTTTTT. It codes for CASSLRQGNEKLFF.

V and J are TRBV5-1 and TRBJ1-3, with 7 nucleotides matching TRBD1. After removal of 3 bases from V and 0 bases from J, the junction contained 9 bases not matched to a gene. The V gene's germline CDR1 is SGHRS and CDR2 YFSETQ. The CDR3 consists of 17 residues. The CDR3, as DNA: TGCGCCAGCAGCTATGGACAGGCCCTCAGCTCTGGAAACACCATATATTTT. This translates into CASSYGQALSSGNTIYF. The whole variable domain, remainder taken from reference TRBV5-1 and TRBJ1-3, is KAGVTQTPRYLIKTRGQQVTLSCSPISGHRSVSWYQQTPGQGLQFLFEYFSETQRNKGNFPGRFSGRQFSNSRSEMNVSTLELGDSALYLCASSYGQALSSGNTIYFGEGSWLTVV.

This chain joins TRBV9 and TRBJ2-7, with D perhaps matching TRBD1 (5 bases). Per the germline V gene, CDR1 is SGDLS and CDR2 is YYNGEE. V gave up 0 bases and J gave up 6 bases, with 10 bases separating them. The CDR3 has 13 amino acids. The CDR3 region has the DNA TGTGCCAGCAGCGTAGAACAAGGGGCCGAGCAGTACTTC. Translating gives CASSVEQGAEQYF.

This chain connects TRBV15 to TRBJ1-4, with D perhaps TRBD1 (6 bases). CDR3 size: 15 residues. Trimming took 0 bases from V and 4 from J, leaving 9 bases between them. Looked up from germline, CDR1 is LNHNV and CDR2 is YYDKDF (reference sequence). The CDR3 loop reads CATSRDVQGNEKLFF. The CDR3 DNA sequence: TGTGCCACCAGCAGAGATGTACAGGGTAATGAAAAACTGTTTTTT.

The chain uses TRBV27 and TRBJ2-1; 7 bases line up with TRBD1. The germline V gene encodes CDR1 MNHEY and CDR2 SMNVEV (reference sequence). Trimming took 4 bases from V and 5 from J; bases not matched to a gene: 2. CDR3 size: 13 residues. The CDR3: CASSSDRDNEQFF. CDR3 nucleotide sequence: TGTGCCAGCAGTTCAGACAGGGACAATGAGCAGTTCTTC.